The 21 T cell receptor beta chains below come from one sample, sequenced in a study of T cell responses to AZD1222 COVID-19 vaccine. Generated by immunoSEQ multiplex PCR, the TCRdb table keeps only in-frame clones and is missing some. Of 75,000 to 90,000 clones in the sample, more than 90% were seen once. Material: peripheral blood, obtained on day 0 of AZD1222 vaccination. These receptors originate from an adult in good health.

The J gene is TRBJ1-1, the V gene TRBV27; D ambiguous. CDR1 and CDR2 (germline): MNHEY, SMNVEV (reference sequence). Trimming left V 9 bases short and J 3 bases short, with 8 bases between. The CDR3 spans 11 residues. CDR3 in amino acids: CASVRDTEAFF. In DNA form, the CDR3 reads TGTGCCAGTGTTAGGGACACTGAAGCTTTCTTT.

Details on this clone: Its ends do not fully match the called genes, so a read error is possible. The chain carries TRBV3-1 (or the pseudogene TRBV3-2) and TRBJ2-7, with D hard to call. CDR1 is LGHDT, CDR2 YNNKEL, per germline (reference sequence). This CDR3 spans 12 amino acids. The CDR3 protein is CASSQEGYGQYF. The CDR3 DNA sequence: TGTGCCAGCAGCCAAGAAGGTTACGGGCAGTACTTC.

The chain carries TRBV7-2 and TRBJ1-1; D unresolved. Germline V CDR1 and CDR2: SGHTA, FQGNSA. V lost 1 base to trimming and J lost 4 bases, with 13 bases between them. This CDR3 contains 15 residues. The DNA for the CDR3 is TGTGCCAGCAGCTTAGATTCGGGGATTGGCACTGAAGCTTTCTTT. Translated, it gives CASSLDSGIGTEAFF.

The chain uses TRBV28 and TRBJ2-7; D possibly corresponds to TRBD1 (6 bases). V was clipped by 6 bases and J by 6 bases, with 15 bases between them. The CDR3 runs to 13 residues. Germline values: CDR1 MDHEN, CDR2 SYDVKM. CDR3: CASRPGHRLEQYF. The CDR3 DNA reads TGTGCCAGCAGGCCGGGACACCGGCTCGAGCAGTACTTC.

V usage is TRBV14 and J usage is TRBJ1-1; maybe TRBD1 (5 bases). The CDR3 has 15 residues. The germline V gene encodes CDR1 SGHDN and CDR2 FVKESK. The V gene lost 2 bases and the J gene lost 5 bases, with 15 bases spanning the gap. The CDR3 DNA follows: TGTGCCAGCAGCCAACGCGGGGCAGTTGGGACTGAAGCTTTCTTT. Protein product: CASSQRGAVGTEAFF.

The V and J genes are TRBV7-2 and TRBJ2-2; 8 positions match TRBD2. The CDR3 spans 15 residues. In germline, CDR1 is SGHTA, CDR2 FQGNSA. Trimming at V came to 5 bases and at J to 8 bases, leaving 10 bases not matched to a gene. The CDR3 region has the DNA TGTGCCAGCAGCCTTAGCGGGGTCGGGCAAGGGGAGCTGTTTTTT. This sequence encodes CASSLSGVGQGELFF.

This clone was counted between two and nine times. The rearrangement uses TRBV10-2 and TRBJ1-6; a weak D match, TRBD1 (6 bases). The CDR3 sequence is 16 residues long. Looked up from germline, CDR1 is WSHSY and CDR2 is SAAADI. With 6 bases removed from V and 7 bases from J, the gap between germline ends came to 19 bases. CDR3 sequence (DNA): TGCGCCAGCAGATACACGGGAGGGGGGATGAATTCACCCCTCCACTTT. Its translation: CASRYTGGGMNSPLHF.

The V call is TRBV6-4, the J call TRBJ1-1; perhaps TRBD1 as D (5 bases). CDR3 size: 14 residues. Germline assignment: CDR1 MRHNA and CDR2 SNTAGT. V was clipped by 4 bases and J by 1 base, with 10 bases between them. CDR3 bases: TGTGCCAGCAGTGCATCCCAGGGGAACACTGAAGCTTTCTTT. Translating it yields CASSASQGNTEAFF.

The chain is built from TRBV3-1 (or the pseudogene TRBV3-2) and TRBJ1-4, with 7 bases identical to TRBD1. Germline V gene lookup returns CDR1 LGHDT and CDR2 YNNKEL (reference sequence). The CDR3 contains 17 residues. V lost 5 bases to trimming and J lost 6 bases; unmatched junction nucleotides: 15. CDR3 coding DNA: TGTGCCAGCAGCGGAAGACAGGGTAGGGGGCCATATGAAAAACTGTTTTTT. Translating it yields CASSGRQGRGPYEKLFF.

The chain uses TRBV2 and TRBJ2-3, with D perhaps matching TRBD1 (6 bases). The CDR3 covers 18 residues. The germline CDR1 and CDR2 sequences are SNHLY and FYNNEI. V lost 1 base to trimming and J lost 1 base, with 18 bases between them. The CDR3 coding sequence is TGTGCCAGCAGTGAAGACAGGGTCAGCAACTCCGGCACAGATACGCAGTATTTT. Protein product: CASSEDRVSNSGTDTQYF.

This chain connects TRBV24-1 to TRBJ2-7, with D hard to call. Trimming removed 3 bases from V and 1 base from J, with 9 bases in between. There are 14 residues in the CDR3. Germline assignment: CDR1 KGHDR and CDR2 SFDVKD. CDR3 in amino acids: CATSDPKGSYEQYF. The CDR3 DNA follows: TGTGCCACCAGTGATCCCAAGGGTTCCTACGAGCAGTACTTC.

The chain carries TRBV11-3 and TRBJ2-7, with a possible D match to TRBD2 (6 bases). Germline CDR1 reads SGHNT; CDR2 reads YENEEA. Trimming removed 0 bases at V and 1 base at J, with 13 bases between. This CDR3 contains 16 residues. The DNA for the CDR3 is TGTGCCAGCAGCTTAGATTTAGTAGCGGATTCCTACGAGCAGTACTTC. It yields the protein CASSLDLVADSYEQYF.

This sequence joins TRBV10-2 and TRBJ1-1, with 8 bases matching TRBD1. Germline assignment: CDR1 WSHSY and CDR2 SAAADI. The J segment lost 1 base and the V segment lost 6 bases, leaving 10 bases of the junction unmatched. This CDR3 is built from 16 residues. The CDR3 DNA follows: TGCGCCAGCAGAGAAACAGGGGGTGGAACGAACACTGAAGCTTTCTTT. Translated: CASRETGGGTNTEAFF.

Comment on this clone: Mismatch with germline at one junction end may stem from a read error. CDR3 region: CASSAERGSSNEQFF. In DNA, the CDR3 is TGCGCCAGCAGCGCAGAGCGGGGTTCCTCCAATGAGCAGTTCTTC. V usage is TRBV5-1 and J usage is TRBJ2-1, with TRBD2 matching 7 bases. Germline-derived CDR1 and CDR2 are SGHRS and YFSETQ. The length of the CDR3 is 15 residues.

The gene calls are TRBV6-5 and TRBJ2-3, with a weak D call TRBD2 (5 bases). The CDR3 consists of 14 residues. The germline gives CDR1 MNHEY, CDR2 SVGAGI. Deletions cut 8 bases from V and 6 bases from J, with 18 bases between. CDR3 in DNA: TGTGCCAGCGGGAGATCCCCCTCGTGGGATACGCAGTATTTT. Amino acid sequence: CASGRSPSWDTQYF.

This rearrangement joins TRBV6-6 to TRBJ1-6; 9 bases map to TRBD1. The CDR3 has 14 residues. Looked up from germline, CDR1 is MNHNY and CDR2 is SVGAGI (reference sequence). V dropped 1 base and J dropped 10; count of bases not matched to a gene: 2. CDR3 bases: TGTGCCAGCAGTTACTGGACAGGGGAGTCACCCCTCCACTTT. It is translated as CASSYWTGESPLHF.

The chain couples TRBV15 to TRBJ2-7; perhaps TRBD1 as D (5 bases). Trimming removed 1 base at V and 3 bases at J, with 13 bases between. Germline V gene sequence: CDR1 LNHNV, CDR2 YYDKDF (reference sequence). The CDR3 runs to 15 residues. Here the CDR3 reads CATSRGTGEDYEQYF. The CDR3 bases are TGTGCCACCAGCAGAGGAACAGGAGAAGACTACGAGCAGTACTTC.

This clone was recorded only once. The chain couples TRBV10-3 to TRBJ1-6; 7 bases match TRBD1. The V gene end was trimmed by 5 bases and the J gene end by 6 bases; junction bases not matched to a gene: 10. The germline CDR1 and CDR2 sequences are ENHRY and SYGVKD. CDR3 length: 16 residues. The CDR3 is CAISRYGTDSNSPLHF. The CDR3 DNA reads TGTGCCATCAGTAGATACGGGACAGACAGTAATTCACCCCTCCACTTT.

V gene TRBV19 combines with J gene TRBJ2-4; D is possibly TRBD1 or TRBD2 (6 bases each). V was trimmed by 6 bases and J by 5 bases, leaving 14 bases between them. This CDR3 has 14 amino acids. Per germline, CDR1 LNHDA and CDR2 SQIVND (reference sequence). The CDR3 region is CASSPLGGQNIQYF. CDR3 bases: TGTGCCAGTAGCCCGCTTGGGGGGCAAAACATTCAGTACTTC.

The CDR3 protein is CSASPGGGYTF. The CDR3 bases are TGCAGTGCTTCCCCGGGGGGCGGCTACACCTTC. The gene calls are TRBV20-1 and TRBJ1-2, with D possibly matching TRBD1 (6 bases). The CDR3 is 11 amino acids. In germline, CDR1 is DFQATT, CDR2 SNEGSKA (reference sequence). The germline V and J ends were trimmed by 5 bases and 8 bases, with 12 bases remaining between them.

For the CDR3, the DNA is TGTGCCACCAGTGATTTACCAGGGGGCGACTATGGCTACACCTTC. Its protein is CATSDLPGGDYGYTF. The rearrangement uses TRBV24-1 and TRBJ1-2, with 8 bases fitting TRBD1. Germline CDR1 and CDR2: KGHDR and SFDVKD. This CDR3 is 15 amino acids long. V was pared by 1 base and J by 3 bases, with 3 bases of the junction left unmatched.